This is a list of T cell receptor beta chains from one sample in a study of neurological immune-mediated disorders. Each CDR3 protein gets one entry after TCRdb re-called the 5' RACE reads with MiXCR. The profile shows about 33,000 distinct CDR3 sequences, about 1.6% of them singletons. The sample comprised PBMCs. The receptors were sampled from a woman aged 25-40 years with multiple sclerosis. The CDR3 runs from the conserved cysteine through the conserved F or W. Rows may omit the clone size; those that give it use once, few, many or a size class.

CDR3 | J | size | V
CASSLGQGAILFF | TRBJ1-4 | many | TRBV12-3/TRBV12-4
CSASSTDTQYF | TRBJ2-3 | many | TRBV20-1
CATSRDLDRRELFF | TRBJ2-2 | many | TRBV15
CASSLHREDTIYF | TRBJ1-3 | many | TRBV7-8
CAGVGGVNYGYTF | TRBJ1-2 | many | TRBV7-2
CASSQHGQVNTGELFF | TRBJ2-2 | many | TRBV5-1
CASSQGGRMESNEQFF | TRBJ2-1 | many | TRBV14
CSARARQGASQPQHF | TRBJ1-5 | many | TRBV20-1
CSATRGTGELFF | TRBJ2-2 | many | TRBV20-1
CASSLTSGGNQETQYF | TRBJ2-5 | many | TRBV5-1
CASSQDLLGEQYF | TRBJ2-7 | medium-sized | TRBV3-1
CASSLERIVLNEQFF | TRBJ2-1 | many | TRBV12-3/TRBV12-4
CASSFGTGNAEAFF | TRBJ1-1 | NA | TRBV7-2
CSVKTGRGNQPQHF | TRBJ1-5 | many | TRBV20-1
CASSLARGGSTDTQYF | TRBJ2-3 | many | TRBV5-1
CASSQGRAQDTQYF | TRBJ2-3 | many | TRBV14
CSAREGRQGNGYTF | TRBJ1-2 | medium-sized | TRBV20-1
CSARRTVYEQYF | TRBJ2-7 | many | TRBV20-1
CASSSKLQPRDGYTF | TRBJ1-2 | many | TRBV6-6
CSARPSIEKDTQYF | TRBJ2-3 | many | TRBV20-1
CASTSGGSQETQYF | TRBJ2-5 | medium-sized | TRBV7-2
CASSQQGWTEAFF | TRBJ1-1 | many | TRBV4-1
CSASTRGRDQPQHF | TRBJ1-5 | many | TRBV20-1
CASSPILKGTEAFF | TRBJ1-1 | many | TRBV5-1
CASSPTGGTSYNEQFF | TRBJ2-1 | many | TRBV9
CSAKRGRITGELFF | TRBJ2-2 | many | TRBV20-1
CASSPWTGELFF | TRBJ2-2 | many | TRBV5-6
CASSFHRDQETQYF | TRBJ2-5 | many | TRBV7-9
CASSLAGAQETQYF | TRBJ2-5 | many | TRBV7-2
CASSYSQAFFGGYTF | TRBJ1-2 | many | TRBV6-5
CSAVLGTGSNSPLHF | TRBJ1-6 | many | TRBV20-1
CASSPKQRTGSYEQYF | TRBJ2-7 | many | TRBV3-1
CASSLDGNTDTQYF | TRBJ2-3 | many | TRBV7-2
CASSLERLAKNIQYF | TRBJ2-4 | few | TRBV7-2
CASSEAGTDTQYF | TRBJ2-3 | many | TRBV25-1
CASSLDRGEQYF | TRBJ2-3 | many | TRBV7-2
CASSFRAGLSTDTQYF | TRBJ2-3 | many | TRBV5-1
CASSRWGESTDTQYF | TRBJ2-3 | many | TRBV7-9
CASSLTALSYEQYF | TRBJ2-7 | medium-sized | TRBV5-1
CASSPFSGGATGELFF | TRBJ2-2 | many | TRBV3-1
CASSHGTGGYGYTF | TRBJ1-2 | many | TRBV5-1
CASSVASGGAIGELFF | TRBJ2-2 | many | TRBV9
CASSLVGGPNTYEQYF | TRBJ2-7 | many | TRBV7-9
CASGPDPSYNEQFF | TRBJ2-1 | many | TRBV5-1
CASSQERLTDTQYF | TRBJ2-3 | many | TRBV4-3
CASSQDGGGGTEAFF | TRBJ1-1 | many | TRBV4-3
CSARGRDRTVHGYTF | TRBJ1-2 | many | TRBV20-1
CASSLADARVGYTF | TRBJ1-2 | many | TRBV5-1